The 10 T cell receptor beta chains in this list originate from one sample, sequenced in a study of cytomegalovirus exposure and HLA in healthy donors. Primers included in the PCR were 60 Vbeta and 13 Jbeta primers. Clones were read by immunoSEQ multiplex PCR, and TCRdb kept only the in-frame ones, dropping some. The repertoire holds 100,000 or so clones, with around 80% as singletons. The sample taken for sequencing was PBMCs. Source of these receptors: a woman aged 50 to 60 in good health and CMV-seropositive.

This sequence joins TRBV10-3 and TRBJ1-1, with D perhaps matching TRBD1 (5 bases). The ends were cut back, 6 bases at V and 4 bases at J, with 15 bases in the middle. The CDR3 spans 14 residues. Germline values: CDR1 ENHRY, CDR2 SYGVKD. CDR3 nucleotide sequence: TGTGCCATCAGGGGGGGGGAAGCGGGCACTGAAGCTTTCTTT. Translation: CAIRGGEAGTEAFF.

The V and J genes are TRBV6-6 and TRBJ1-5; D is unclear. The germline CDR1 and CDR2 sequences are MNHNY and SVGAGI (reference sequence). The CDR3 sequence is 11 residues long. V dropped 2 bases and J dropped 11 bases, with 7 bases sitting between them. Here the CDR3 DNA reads TGTGCCAGCAGTTACAACCTAGCCCAGCATTTT. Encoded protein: CASSYNLAQHF.

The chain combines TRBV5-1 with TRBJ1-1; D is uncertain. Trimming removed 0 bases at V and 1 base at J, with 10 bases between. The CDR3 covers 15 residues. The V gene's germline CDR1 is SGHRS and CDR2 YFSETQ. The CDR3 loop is CASSLDREANTEAFF. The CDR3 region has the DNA TGCGCCAGCAGCTTGGATAGGGAGGCGAACACTGAAGCTTTCTTT.

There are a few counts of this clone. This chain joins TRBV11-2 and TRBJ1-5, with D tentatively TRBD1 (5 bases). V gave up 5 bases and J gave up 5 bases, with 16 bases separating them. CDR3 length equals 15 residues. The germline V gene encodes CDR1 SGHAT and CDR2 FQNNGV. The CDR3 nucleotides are TGTGCCAGCAGCGTATCCGGGACTGGGGATCAGCCCCAGCATTTT. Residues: CASSVSGTGDQPQHF.

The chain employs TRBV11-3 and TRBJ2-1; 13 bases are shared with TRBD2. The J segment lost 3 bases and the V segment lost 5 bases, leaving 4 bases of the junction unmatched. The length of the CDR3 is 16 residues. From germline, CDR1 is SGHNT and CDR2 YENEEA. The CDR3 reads CASSGTSGNIYNEQFF. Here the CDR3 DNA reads TGTGCCAGCAGCGGGACTAGCGGGAATATCTACAATGAGCAGTTCTTC.

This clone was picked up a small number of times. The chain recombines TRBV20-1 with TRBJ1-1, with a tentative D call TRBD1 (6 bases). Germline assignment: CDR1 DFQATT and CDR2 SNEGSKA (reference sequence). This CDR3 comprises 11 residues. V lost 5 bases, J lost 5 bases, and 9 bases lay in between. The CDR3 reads CSAWDITEAFF. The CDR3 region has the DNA TGCAGTGCTTGGGACATTACTGAAGCTTTCTTT.

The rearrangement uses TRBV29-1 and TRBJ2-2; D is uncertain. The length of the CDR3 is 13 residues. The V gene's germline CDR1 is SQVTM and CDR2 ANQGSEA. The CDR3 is CSHKNTNTGELFF. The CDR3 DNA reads TGCAGTCACAAGAACACGAACACCGGGGAGCTGTTTTTT.

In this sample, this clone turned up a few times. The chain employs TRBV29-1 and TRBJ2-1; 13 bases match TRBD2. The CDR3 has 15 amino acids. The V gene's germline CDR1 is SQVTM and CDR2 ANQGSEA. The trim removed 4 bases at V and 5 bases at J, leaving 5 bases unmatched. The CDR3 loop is CSVAYGTSGNNEQFF. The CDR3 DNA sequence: TGCAGCGTTGCTTATGGGACTAGCGGGAACAATGAGCAGTTCTTC.

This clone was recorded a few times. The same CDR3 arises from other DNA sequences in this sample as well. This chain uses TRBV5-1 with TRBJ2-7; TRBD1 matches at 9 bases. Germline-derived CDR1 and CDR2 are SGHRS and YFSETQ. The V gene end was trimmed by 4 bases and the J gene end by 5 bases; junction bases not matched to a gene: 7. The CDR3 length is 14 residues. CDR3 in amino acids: CASSHGQGRHEQYF. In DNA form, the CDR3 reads TGCGCCAGCAGCCACGGACAGGGGAGGCACGAGCAGTACTTC.

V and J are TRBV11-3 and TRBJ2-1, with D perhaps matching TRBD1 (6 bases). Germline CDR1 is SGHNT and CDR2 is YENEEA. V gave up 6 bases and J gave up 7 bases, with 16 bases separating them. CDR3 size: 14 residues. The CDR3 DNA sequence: TGTGCCAGCAGTCATACAGGGAGAGGAAATGAGCAGTTCTTC. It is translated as CASSHTGRGNEQFF.